What follows are 25 T cell receptor beta chains derived from one specimen sequenced in a study of Ad26.COV2.S vaccination and SARS-CoV-2 variants. Treatment of the sample: roughly 19 received Ad26.COV2.S at low or high dose, single or two shots; roughly five received placebo; per-sample allocation not given. Sampling was done on day 63 after the first vaccine or placebo injection. Here immunoSEQ multiplex PCR was the method, and the copy in TCRdb shows in-frame clones only, minus some. Of around 300,000 clones listed, roughly nine tenths were seen once; the top ten hold 4.5% to 7%. Here the sequenced sample was peripheral blood, taken in a trial of Ad26.COV2.S vaccine versus placebo. The source is a person between 18 and 65 years old who received the Ad26.COV2.S COVID-19 vaccine or a placebo.

The chain recombines TRBV6-4 with TRBJ2-6; D is ambiguous. Germline V CDR1 and CDR2: MRHNA, SNTAGT. The CDR3 sequence is 14 residues long. Trimming pared 4 bases from V and 0 bases from J, leaving 4 bases between. The CDR3 here is CASSGSSGANVLTF. CDR3 DNA: TGTGCCAGCAGTGGGAGCTCTGGGGCCAACGTCCTGACTTTC.

This chain uses TRBV19 with TRBJ1-5, with D perhaps matching TRBD1 (5 bases). CDR1 is LNHDA and CDR2 is SQIVND in the germline V gene (reference sequence). CDR3 length equals 13 residues. With 7 bases removed from V and 5 bases from J, the gap between germline ends came to 12 bases. Here the CDR3 DNA reads TGTGCCAGTACGGACACTACTTATCAGCCCCAGCATTTT. Translated: CASTDTTYQPQHF.

This chain uses TRBV11-2 with TRBJ2-1; TRBD2 matches 9 bases. The CDR3 contains 17 residues. V gave up 5 bases and J gave up 9 bases; unmatched junction bases: 17. CDR1 is SGHAT, CDR2 FQNNGV, per germline. CDR3 bases: TGTGCCAGCAGCATAAGAAGTAGCGGGGGCCCCTTTTTTGAGCAGTTCTTC. Translated: CASSIRSSGGPFFEQFF.

The rearrangement links TRBV7-2 to TRBJ1-2; 11 bases are a match to TRBD1. The CDR3 loop spans 18 amino acids. Germline CDR1 reads SGHTA; CDR2 reads FQGNSA. V shed 1 base and J 5 bases; nucleotides not matched to a gene: 12. CDR3 residues: CASSLVGQGATSRYGYTF. The CDR3 coding sequence is TGTGCCAGCAGCTTAGTAGGACAGGGGGCCACGAGTCGGTATGGCTACACCTTC.

The chain uses TRBV6-5 and TRBJ1-2, with D perhaps TRBD1 (6 bases). The CDR3 spans 14 residues. CDR1 is MNHEY and CDR2 is SVGAGI in the germline V gene. Trimming shortened V by 5 bases and J by 7 bases, and 17 bases separated the two germline ends. CDR3 coding DNA: TGTGCCAGCAGTAAAACAGGGACTGCGGGTGGCTACACCTTC. It translates to CASSKTGTAGGYTF.

The CDR3 protein is CSASQLNNEQFF. CDR3 DNA sequence: TGCAGTGCTAGTCAGCTGAACAATGAGCAGTTCTTC. The chain is built from TRBV20-1 and TRBJ2-1; D not resolved. V lost 3 bases and J lost 5, with 8 bases in between. The CDR3 consists of 12 residues. Germline V CDR1 and CDR2: DFQATT, SNEGSKA (reference sequence).

The chain recombines TRBV12-5 with TRBJ2-1, with 10 bases fitting TRBD2. The CDR3 runs to 20 residues. Trimming cost V 3 bases and J 0 bases; bases outside gene matches: 14. Germline CDR1 LGHNT, CDR2 FRNRAP. CDR3: CASGFPEAGGLLSSYNEQFF. The CDR3 DNA reads TGTGCTAGTGGTTTCCCCGAAGCGGGAGGGCTCCTAAGCTCCTACAATGAGCAGTTCTTC.

The rearrangement links TRBV21-1 to TRBJ2-5; TRBD2, the table's D call, lacks a check against the DNA. TRBV21-1 has pseudogene status. The CDR3 is 16 amino acids. The DNA for the CDR3 is TGTGCCAGCAACTTCGCCTTAGCAGGACTAGCGGGAGCCAAGTACTTC. Translating it yields CASNFALAGLAGAKYF.

Comment on this clone: A read error may produce the germline difference seen at one junction end. The CDR3 sequence is CASSLATSGGAYEQFF. CDR3 bases: TGTGCCAGCAGCCTAGCAACTAGCGGGGGGGCCTATGAGCAGTTCTTC. The chain has TRBV7-9 and TRBJ2-1, with 13 bases fitting TRBD2. Germline V gene lookup returns CDR1 SEHNR and CDR2 FQNEAQ (reference sequence). This CDR3 region has 16 residues.

The chain has TRBV12-5 and TRBJ2-3; 10 nucleotides agree with TRBD1. The CDR3 contains 15 residues. Per germline, CDR1 LGHNT and CDR2 FRNRAP. V lost 7 bases, J lost 1 base, and 5 bases stayed unmatched. The CDR3: CASAIGTGGTDTQYF. The CDR3 nucleotides are TGTGCTAGTGCTATCGGGACAGGGGGCACAGATACGCAGTATTTT.

This chain connects TRBV7-2 to TRBJ1-5; 9 nucleotides agree with TRBD1. The CDR3 spans 15 residues. V shed 5 bases and J 6 bases; nucleotides not matched to a gene: 8. Germline CDR1 is SGHTA and CDR2 is FQGNSA. The CDR3 sequence is CASSRNRGQGQPQHF. The CDR3 coding sequence is TGTGCCAGCAGCCGCAACAGGGGGCAGGGTCAGCCCCAGCATTTT.

The chain has TRBV6-2 or TRBV6-3 and TRBJ1-1; the match to TRBD1 covers 9 bases. V was pared by 5 bases and J by 4 bases, with 5 bases of the junction left unmatched. Germline assignment: CDR1 MNHEY and CDR2 SVGEGT. This CDR3 is 14 amino acids long. The CDR3 loop is CASSPGDRATEAFF. DNA of the CDR3: TGTGCCAGCAGTCCAGGGGACAGGGCCACTGAAGCTTTCTTT.

This clone has only one observation. The genes are TRBV7-2 and TRBJ2-7; the D gene is possibly TRBD2 (6 bases). This CDR3 has 14 amino acids. CDR1 is SGHTA and CDR2 is FQGNSA in the germline V gene. Trimming took 4 bases from V and 7 from J, leaving 17 bases between them. The CDR3, as DNA: TGTGCCAGCAGCTCGAGGGCGTTTCGGGAGGAGCAGTACTTC. Amino acid sequence: CASSSRAFREEQYF.

The J gene is TRBJ2-4, the V gene TRBV15; tentative D call: TRBD1 (6 bases). V dropped 8 bases and J dropped 5 bases, with 13 bases sitting between them. CDR1 and CDR2 (germline): LNHNV, YYDKDF (reference sequence). CDR3 length: 13 amino acids. The CDR3 loop reads CATAQDSENIQYF. CDR3 DNA: TGTGCCACCGCGCAGGACAGTGAAAACATTCAGTACTTC.

V usage is TRBV18 and J usage is TRBJ1-1; no clear D. The V and J ends lost 3 bases and 2 bases respectively, with 13 bases between them. This CDR3 comprises 15 residues. Germline values: CDR1 KGHSH, CDR2 LQKENI. The chain's CDR3 is CASSPGRSLNTEAFF. The CDR3 DNA is TGTGCCAGCTCACCCGGACGTTCCCTTAACACTGAAGCTTTCTTT.

This clone occurred once. V is TRBV5-1 and J is TRBJ2-3; a weak D match, TRBD2 (5 bases). CDR3 length equals 14 residues. Germline values: CDR1 SGHRS, CDR2 YFSETQ. V was pared by 0 bases and J by 6 bases, with 11 bases between. As DNA, the CDR3 is TGCGCCAGCAGCTTGGGGGGTAGGGAGGATACGCAGTATTTT. This translates into CASSLGGREDTQYF. The whole variable domain, remainder taken from reference TRBV5-1 and TRBJ2-3, is KAGVTQTPRYLIKTRGQQVTLSCSPISGHRSVSWYQQTPGQGLQFLFEYFSETQRNKGNFPGRFSGRQFSNSRSEMNVSTLELGDSALYLCASSLGGREDTQYFGPGTRLTVL.

This sequence joins TRBV7-2 and TRBJ1-4; D remains ambiguous. CDR1 is SGHTA and CDR2 is FQGNSA in the germline V gene. The ends were cut back, 6 bases at V and 2 bases at J, with 13 bases in the middle. This CDR3 comprises 15 residues. The CDR3: CASSLTQGTNEKLFF. For the CDR3, the DNA is TGTGCCAGCAGTTTGACTCAAGGGACTAATGAAAAACTGTTTTTT. The entire variable domain, with the rest obtained from reference TRBV7-2 and TRBJ1-4, is as follows: GAGVSQSPSNKVTEKGKDVELRCDPISGHTALYWYRQSLGQGLEFLIYFQGNSAPDKSGLPSDRFSAERTGGSVSTLTIQRTQQEDSAVYLCASSLTQGTNEKLFFGSGTQLSVL.

The chain employs TRBV9 and TRBJ2-3, with TRBD2 as a possible D gene (6 bases). V lost 5 bases to trimming and J lost 2 bases, with 24 bases between them. From germline, CDR1 is SGDLS and CDR2 YYNGEE. The CDR3 runs 18 residues. This CDR3 is CASSFKAGQDDFTDTQYF. The CDR3 DNA reads as TGTGCCAGCAGTTTCAAGGCGGGGCAGGACGACTTCACAGATACGCAGTATTTT.

The V and J genes are TRBV27 and TRBJ1-3, with D possibly being TRBD1 (5 bases). The CDR3 extends over 16 amino acids. The germline gives CDR1 MNHEY, CDR2 SMNVEV (reference sequence). With 6 bases removed from V and 1 base from J, the gap between germline ends came to 16 bases. The chain's CDR3 is CASSSMQGGSGNTIYF. The DNA for the CDR3 is TGTGCCAGCAGCAGCATGCAGGGCGGATCTGGAAACACCATATATTTT.

The chain carries TRBV19 and TRBJ1-1; tentatively, D is TRBD1 (5 bases). CDR3 size: 13 residues. In germline, CDR1 is LNHDA, CDR2 SQIVND (reference sequence). Trimming cost V 6 bases and J 1 base, with 9 bases left between them. In DNA form, the CDR3 reads TGTGCCAGTAGGCAAACAGGGAACACTGAAGCTTTCTTT. Its protein product is CASRQTGNTEAFF.

This CDR3 reads CASSQQGLGTEAFF. The CDR3 nucleotides are TGCGCCAGCAGCCAACAGGGGCTGGGCACTGAAGCTTTCTTT. This rearrangement joins TRBV4-3 to TRBJ1-1; maybe TRBD1 (6 bases). Germline lookup yields CDR1 LGHNA and CDR2 YSLEER. V shed 2 bases and J shed 4 bases, with 11 bases lying between them. The CDR3 is 14 amino acids.

The J gene is TRBJ1-1, the V gene TRBV6-6; the D is unclear. The CDR3 is 14 amino acids. Per germline, CDR1 MNHNY and CDR2 SVGAGI (reference sequence). V lost 8 bases and J 8 bases, leaving 21 bases between the germline ends. The CDR3 DNA sequence: TGTGCCAGCCGTCATAGAATGGAGAAGGCGGAAGCTTTCTTT. As protein: CASRHRMEKAEAFF.

The chain uses TRBV5-6 and TRBJ1-5; D is undetermined. The CDR3 spans 16 residues. Germline CDR1 reads SGHDT; CDR2 reads YYEEEE. Trimming took 3 bases from V and 4 from J, leaving 17 bases between them. CDR3 in amino acids: CASSSYTTSGNQPQHF. CDR3 sequence (DNA): TGTGCCAGCAGCTCGTATACCACTAGCGGTAATCAGCCCCAGCATTTT.

V and J are TRBV7-9 and TRBJ2-1, with 10 bases fitting TRBD2. Trimming cost V 3 bases and J 5 bases; bases outside gene matches: 16. This CDR3 is 19 amino acids long. Germline V gene lookup returns CDR1 SEHNR and CDR2 FQNEAQ (reference sequence). The CDR3 reads CASSFSGRSDLLRNNEQFF. CDR3 bases: TGTGCCAGCAGCTTTAGCGGGAGGTCCGACCTCCTAAGGAACAATGAGCAGTTCTTC.

This rearrangement joins TRBV10-3 to TRBJ2-1, with D hard to call. The CDR3 totals 11 residues. CDR1 is ENHRY and CDR2 is SYGVKD in the germline V gene. V was pared by 0 bases and J by 9 bases, with 3 bases between. The CDR3 nucleotides read TGTGCCATCAGTGAGTCAGGTGAGCAGTTCTTC. Translating gives CAISESGEQFF.